Listed below are T cell receptor beta chains from one sample, sequenced in a study of cytomegalovirus exposure and HLA in healthy donors. Sequenced by immunoSEQ multiplex PCR; TCRdb stores in-frame clones only, minus some. Of about 120,000 clones listed, over 60% were seen once; the top ten hold approximately 6.3%. Specimen: PBMCs. Source of these receptors: a man aged 18 to 35 in good health and CMV-seropositive. Both conserved end residues are part of each CDR3. The D gene is left open where the match is weak. The size entry is marked missing in some rows and otherwise reads once, few, many or a size class.

cdr3_length,j_call,clone_size,d_call,v_call,cdr3_aa,cdr3_nt
13,TRBJ1-2,.,TRBD1,TRBV30,CALQRQGLYGYTF,TGTGCACTACAACGACAGGGCCTTTATGGCTACACCTTC
13,TRBJ1-1,.,TRBD1,TRBV11-2,CASSLGQYTEAFF,TGTGCCAGCAGCTTGGGACAGTACACTGAAGCTTTCTTT
13,TRBJ2-2,once,.,TRBV5-5,CASSLGWTGELFF,TGTGCCAGCAGCCTAGGTTGGACCGGGGAGCTGTTTTTT
15,TRBJ1-1,.,TRBD1,TRBV11-2,CASSLGRTGRTEAFF,TGTGCCAGCAGCTTAGGTAGGACAGGGAGGACTGAAGCTTTCTTT
15,TRBJ1-4,.,TRBD1,TRBV7-6,CASSLGQGASEKLFF,TGTGCCAGCAGCTTAGGTCAGGGGGCGAGTGAAAAACTGTTTTTT
15,TRBJ2-5,.,TRBD2,TRBV19,CASSLAGGPRETQYF,TGTGCCAGTAGTTTAGCGGGAGGGCCTCGAGAGACCCAGTACTTC
14,TRBJ2-7,.,TRBD2,TRBV30,CAWDPGLAGYEQYF,TGTGCCTGGGACCCGGGACTAGCGGGATACGAGCAGTACTTC
14,TRBJ2-7,.,TRBD1,TRBV5-8,CASSFGQGYYEQYF,TGTGCCAGCAGCTTCGGACAGGGGTACTACGAGCAGTACTTC
14,TRBJ1-2,.,.,TRBV28,CASLSLPSNYGYTF,TGTGCCAGCTTATCTCTACCCTCTAACTATGGCTACACCTTC
15,TRBJ1-5,few,TRBD1,TRBV19,CASSVWDSSNQPQHF,TGTGCCAGTAGTGTTTGGGACAGTAGCAATCAGCCCCAGCATTTT
15,TRBJ2-3,.,.,TRBV7-2,CASSLGRTSTDTQYF,TGTGCCAGCAGCTTAGGCAGGACTAGCACAGATACGCAGTATTTT
16,TRBJ2-7,.,TRBD2,TRBV7-6,CASSLGAAGVYNEQYF,TGTGCCAGCAGCTTGGGGGCAGCGGGAGTATACAACGAGCAGTACTTC
15,TRBJ1-5,.,.,TRBV19,CASSTTARQGQPQHF,TGTGCCAGTAGTACCACGGCGCGGCAGGGACAGCCCCAGCATTTT
14,TRBJ2-2,.,.,TRBV29-1,CSVEAQARTGELFF,TGCAGCGTTGAAGCCCAGGCCCGCACCGGGGAGCTGTTTTTT
15,TRBJ1-1,.,.,TRBV5-1,CASSSLDSQNTEAFF,TGCGCCAGCAGCTCCCTGGACAGCCAGAACACTGAAGCTTTCTTT
13,TRBJ1-1,.,.,TRBV10-2,CASSEGRGTEAFF,TGCGCCAGCAGTGAAGGGAGAGGAACTGAAGCTTTCTTT
13,TRBJ1-2,.,TRBD1,TRBV6-6,CASSYAGGGGYTF,TGTGCCAGCAGTTACGCAGGGGGCGGCGGCTACACCTTC
15,TRBJ2-5,.,.,TRBV2,CASRATVVLQETQYF,TGTGCCAGCAGAGCGACGGTGGTTCTCCAAGAGACCCAGTACTTC
17,TRBJ1-1,.,TRBD1,TRBV6-1,CASSEVTGYQGNTEAFF,TGTGCCAGCAGTGAGGTGACAGGGTACCAGGGGAACACTGAAGCTTTCTTT
16,TRBJ2-1,.,TRBD2,TRBV10-3,CAISRTSGSSYNEQFF,TGTGCCATCAGCCGGACTAGCGGGAGCTCCTACAATGAGCAGTTCTTC
15,TRBJ1-4,few,TRBD1,TRBV5-1,CASSWGQGTTEKLFF,TGCGCCAGCAGCTGGGGACAGGGGACGACGGAAAAACTGTTTTTT
13,TRBJ2-1,.,.,TRBV5-1,CASSLAARAGQFF,TGCGCCAGCAGCTTGGCCGCGCGGGCCGGACAGTTCTTC
16,TRBJ2-3,.,.,TRBV6-6,CASRVATGTRTDTQYF,TGTGCCAGCAGGGTTGCTACAGGGACCCGCACAGATACGCAGTATTTT
14,TRBJ2-3,few,.,TRBV19,CASRRGTTSDTQYF,TGTGCCAGTAGACGAGGGACAACCTCAGATACGCAGTATTTT
14,TRBJ1-1,.,.,TRBV18,CASSRDTLMAEAFF,TGTGCCAGCTCACGCGACACCCTCATGGCTGAAGCTTTCTTT
15,TRBJ1-4,.,.,TRBV28,CASSLLAGTNEKLFF,TGTGCCAGCAGTTTATTAGCAGGGACTAATGAAAAACTGTTTTTT
14,TRBJ1-1,few,.,TRBV28,CASSFGGLNTEAFF,TGTGCCAGCAGTTTCGGGGGGCTGAACACTGAAGCTTTCTTT
14,TRBJ1-1,.,.,TRBV6-1,CASGPLREYTEAFF,TGTGCCAGCGGACCCCTCCGGGAGTACACTGAAGCTTTCTTT
14,TRBJ2-1,.,TRBD1,TRBV27,CASSSVRGNNEQFF,TGTGCCAGCAGTTCCGTCAGGGGGAACAATGAGCAGTTCTTC
16,TRBJ2-5,.,.,TRBV7-9,CASSSLRGRGKETQYF,TGTGCCAGCAGCTCCCTGCGTGGCAGGGGCAAAGAGACCCAGTACTTC
15,TRBJ2-1,.,TRBD2,TRBV18,CASSRSAGVGNEQFF,TGTGCCAGCTCCCGGTCGGCGGGAGTAGGGAATGAGCAGTTCTTC
16,TRBJ2-1,.,TRBD2,TRBV7-9,CASSFAQRGGRNEQFF,TGTGCCAGCAGCTTCGCTCAGCGGGGGGGCAGAAATGAGCAGTTCTTC
18,TRBJ2-3,once,TRBD2,TRBV27,CASSFLAEVQKGTDTQYF,TGTGCCAGCAGTTTCCTAGCGGAAGTGCAAAAGGGCACAGATACGCAGTATTTT
18,TRBJ2-4,.,TRBD1,TRBV27,CASSHPWKGAEAKNSQYF,TGTGCCAGCAGTCACCCCTGGAAGGGGGCGGAAGCCAAAAACAGTCAGTACTTC
19,TRBJ2-3,.,TRBD2,TRBV28,CASGEPGLAGGGSTDTQYF,TGTGCCAGCGGAGAGCCAGGACTAGCGGGGGGCGGTAGCACAGATACGCAGTATTTT
14,TRBJ1-6,.,.,TRBV13,CASSWAGKGSPLHF,TGTGCCAGCAGCTGGGCAGGGAAAGGTTCACCCCTCCACTTT
13,TRBJ1-1,.,.,TRBV29-1,CSVEAGGYTEAFF,TGCAGCGTTGAGGCTGGGGGGTACACTGAAGCTTTCTTT
17,TRBJ1-2,.,.,TRBV4-1,CASSQGSGNSYPYGYTF,TGCGCCAGCAGCCAAGGGTCCGGGAACTCGTACCCGTATGGCTACACCTTC
18,TRBJ1-2,.,TRBD1,TRBV28,CASTPPDRQGKGSYGYTF,TGTGCCAGCACCCCCCCGGACAGACAGGGGAAGGGTAGCTATGGCTACACCTTC
13,TRBJ1-2,.,.,TRBV11-2,CASSLDTTAGYTF,TGTGCCAGCAGCTTGGACACCACGGCGGGCTACACCTTC
15,TRBJ1-3,few,TRBD1,TRBV15,CATSSRQGSRNTIYF,TGTGCCACCAGCAGCCGACAGGGTAGTCGAAACACCATATATTTT
15,TRBJ2-7,.,TRBD1,TRBV27,CASSLFDRGRDEQHF,TGTGCCAGCAGTTTATTCGACAGGGGACGCGACGAGCAGCACTTC
14,TRBJ1-2,.,.,TRBV29-1,CSARNGGKGDGYTF,TGCAGCGCTCGAAACGGGGGTAAAGGGGATGGCTACACCTTC
15,TRBJ1-3,.,.,TRBV5-1,CASSSVGSSGNTIYF,TGCGCCAGCAGTTCCGTGGGGAGCTCTGGAAACACCATATATTTT
16,TRBJ2-7,.,.,TRBV19,CASSGSQTGFSYEQYF,TGTGCCAGTAGTGGATCTCAAACAGGTTTCTCCTACGAGCAGTACTTC
15,TRBJ1-5,.,.,TRBV25-1,CASSGGQGTGQPQHF,TGTGCCAGCAGTGGGGGGCAGGGTACAGGTCAGCCCCAGCATTTT
13,TRBJ2-7,.,.,TRBV7-8,CASNTGIGYEQYF,TGTGCCAGCAACACAGGGATAGGATACGAGCAGTACTTC
14,TRBJ2-5,few,TRBD1,TRBV5-1,CASSRGQGEETQYF,TGCGCCAGCAGCCGGGGACAGGGTGAAGAGACCCAGTACTTC
13,TRBJ2-3,.,.,TRBV10-2,CASIGGGTDTQYF,TGCGCCAGCATTGGAGGCGGCACAGATACGCAGTATTTT
16,TRBJ1-2,.,TRBD1,TRBV28,CASTIPGQLSFYGYTF,TGTGCCAGCACTATCCCGGGACAGCTTTCCTTCTATGGCTACACCTTC
16,TRBJ2-7,.,TRBD2,TRBV11-2,CASSLAGGTTSYEQYF,TGTGCCAGCAGCTTAGCCGGGGGGACTACGTCCTACGAGCAGTACTTC
18,TRBJ2-3,few,TRBD1,TRBV9,CASTLDLTTGGMVDTQYF,TGTGCCAGCACCTTAGATCTGACGACAGGGGGGATGGTAGATACGCAGTATTTT
12,TRBJ1-1,once,.,TRBV19,CASSISPDEAFF,TGTGCCAGTAGTATCAGTCCCGATGAAGCTTTCTTT
17,TRBJ2-3,.,.,TRBV14,CASSQESVGRGRDTQYF,TGTGCCAGCAGCCAAGAGTCGGTGGGCAGGGGAAGAGATACGCAGTATTTT